This T cell receptor beta chain was found in a study of blood T cell repertoires in COVID-19. The assay was immunoSEQ multiplex PCR, and TCRdb's table has in-frame clones only and misses some. The data contain about 400,000 clones, 88% of them singletons. The CDR3 runs 16 residues. Trimming removed 4 bases from V and 2 bases from J, with 17 bases in between. CDR1 is LGHDT and CDR2 is YNNKEL in the germline V gene (reference sequence). The rearrangement links TRBV3-1 (or the pseudogene TRBV3-2) to TRBJ2-5, with D possibly matching TRBD1 (5 bases). The source is a woman aged 40 to 50 with acute COVID-19. Sequenced: PBMCs or T cells enriched from blood (not recorded which). The CDR3 DNA reads TGTGCCAGCAGCCTAAAACATTCGACAGTACAAGAGACCCAGTACTTC. Its translation: CASSLKHSTVQETQYF.